Below, 19 T cell receptor beta chains from the same sample are listed, as sequenced in a study of control samples from healthy donors and cancer patients (dated by TCRdb to between 2020 and 2021). Library construction relied on the immunoSEQ multiplex PCR assay. TCRdb stores this immuneACCESS table with in-frame sequences only. Part of the clones is absent; in the studies checked, under half of the shortfall reflects unresolved V genes, and no reason is known for the rest. The sample table contains 100,000 to 130,000 clones; only one count was recorded for approximately 82% of them. Jointly, the top ten make up roughly 6.5% of the sample. Sequenced material: blood. The receptors here all came from a man aged 18 to 29 in good health.

J is TRBJ2-7 and V is TRBV5-8, with D possibly matching TRBD2 (6 bases). The CDR3 runs to 15 residues. Per the germline V gene, CDR1 is SGHTS and CDR2 is YDEGEE. Trimming stripped 3 bases from V and 1 base from J, with 14 bases between. The CDR3 bases are TGTGCCAGCAGCTGGAGGGGCCAAGGGTCCTACGAGCAGTACGTC. It codes for CASSWRGQGSYEQYV.

The genes are TRBV5-4 and TRBJ2-7; 16 positions agree with TRBD2. With 3 bases clipped from V and 6 bases from J, the junction kept 3 bases outside the gene matches. CDR1 SGHNT and CDR2 YYREEE come from the germline V gene (reference sequence). This CDR3 is built from 15 residues. CDR3 residues: CASSSGLAGGLEQYF. The CDR3 DNA is TGTGCCAGCAGCTCGGGACTAGCGGGGGGGCTCGAGCAGTACTTC.

This clone has just a few counts. The gene calls are TRBV9 and TRBJ1-6; 9 bases fit TRBD1. V shed 1 base and J 7 bases; nucleotides not matched to a gene: 12. The CDR3 length is 18 residues. CDR1 SGDLS and CDR2 YYNGEE come from the germline V gene. The CDR3 DNA follows: TGTGCCAGCAGCGTACAACCGGGGACCGGGACAGGGAATTCACCCCTCCACTTT. It translates to CASSVQPGTGTGNSPLHF.

The rearrangement uses TRBV5-1 and TRBJ1-1; no definite D call. The CDR3 consists of 11 residues. The germline V gene encodes CDR1 SGHRS and CDR2 YFSETQ. V gave up 2 bases and J gave up 6 bases, with 5 bases separating them. The CDR3: CASSFGAEAFF. The CDR3 coding sequence is TGCGCCAGCAGCTTCGGGGCTGAAGCTTTCTTT.

This clone was detected only once. Here the CDR3 DNA reads TGCGCCAGCAGCTTGGGAGGGGAAGGAGAGCAGTACTTC. Amino acid sequence: CASSLGGEGEQYF. The chain joins TRBV5-1 to TRBJ2-7; possibly TRBD1 or TRBD2 for D (5 bases each). Germline V CDR1 and CDR2: SGHRS, YFSETQ. V lost 0 bases, J lost 7 bases, and 11 bases lay in between. The CDR3 runs 13 residues.

The chain joins TRBV15 to TRBJ1-4, with 7 bases identical to TRBD1. V dropped 8 bases and J dropped 9; count of bases not matched to a gene: 6. The CDR3 sequence is 12 residues long. Germline lookup yields CDR1 LNHNV and CDR2 YYDKDF (reference sequence). This CDR3 reads CATGQEVKKLFF. In nucleotides, the CDR3 is TGTGCCACCGGACAGGAAGTGAAAAAACTGTTTTTT.

This sequence joins TRBV6-1 and TRBJ2-5, with a tentative D call TRBD1 (6 bases). This CDR3 is 17 amino acids long. The germline CDR1 and CDR2 sequences are MNHNS and SASEGT. V was pared by 0 bases and J by 1 base, with 15 bases between. CDR3 region: CASSEAESRGVQETQYF. DNA of the CDR3: TGTGCCAGCAGTGAAGCCGAGAGCAGGGGAGTCCAAGAGACCCAGTACTTC.

The rearrangement uses TRBV19 and TRBJ1-5; D remains unclear. CDR1 and CDR2 from the germline V gene are LNHDA and SQIVND (reference sequence). CDR3 length: 15 residues. V dropped 5 bases and J dropped 4 bases, with 15 bases sitting between them. The CDR3 reads CASSPATVWNQPQHF. The CDR3 nucleotides are TGTGCCAGTAGTCCCGCCACGGTGTGGAATCAGCCCCAGCATTTT. Variable domain in full (rest from reference TRBV19 and TRBJ1-5): DGGITQSPKYLFRKEGQNVTLSCEQNLNHDAMYWYRQDPGQGLRLIYYSQIVNDFQKGDIAEGYSVSREKKESFPLTVTSAQKNPTAFYLCASSPATVWNQPQHFGDGTRLSIL.

The chain joins TRBV27 to TRBJ2-3; TRBD2 might be the D (6 bases). This CDR3 has 15 amino acids. V lost 5 bases and J lost 5, with 17 bases in between. CDR1 and CDR2 from the germline V gene are MNHEY and SMNVEV (reference sequence). This CDR3 reads CASSTWDSSGDTQYF. The CDR3 nucleotides are TGTGCCAGCAGTACATGGGACTCCAGCGGAGATACGCAGTATTTT.

This clone was found a few times. The chain couples TRBV5-1 to TRBJ2-1; possibly TRBD2 for D (5 bases). The CDR3 consists of 14 residues. Germline CDR1 is SGHRS and CDR2 is YFSETQ. V lost 0 bases and J lost 7, with 11 bases in between. The CDR3 sequence is CASSLAIGRNEQFF. The CDR3, as DNA: TGCGCCAGCAGCTTGGCCATTGGGAGAAATGAGCAGTTCTTC.

The table lists this clone with many counts. The chain is built from TRBV3-1 (or the pseudogene TRBV3-2) and TRBJ1-2; 7 nucleotides match TRBD1. The CDR3 consists of 15 residues. Germline CDR1 reads LGHDT; CDR2 reads YNNKEL (reference sequence). The trim removed 1 base at V and 4 bases at J, leaving 6 bases unmatched. CDR3: CASSQVQGGGYGYTF. The CDR3 coding sequence is TGTGCCAGCAGCCAAGTCCAGGGGGGAGGCTATGGCTACACCTTC.

Remarks on this clone: At one of its ends the junction is not consistent with the germline gene, which may arise from a read error. The rearrangement links TRBV4-2 to TRBJ1-1; TRBD1 matches 8 bases. The CDR3 has 16 residues. Germline CDR1 reads LGHNA; CDR2 reads YNFKEQ. The CDR3 bases are TGTACCAGCAGCCAAGGGCAGGGGGCCCTTGGTACTGAAGCTTTCTTT. Translation: CTSSQGQGALGTEAFF.

The CDR3 reads CASSRIAGGRDTQYF. Written as DNA, the CDR3 is TGTGCCAGTAGTAGAATAGCGGGGGGCCGGGATACGCAGTATTTT. The chain couples TRBV19 to TRBJ2-3, with 10 bases that match TRBD2. Germline V CDR1 and CDR2: LNHDA, SQIVND (reference sequence). V dropped 4 bases and J dropped 6; count of bases not matched to a gene: 7. The CDR3 runs to 15 residues.

This chain links TRBV15 with TRBJ1-6; TRBD1 matches 7 bases. The J segment lost 4 bases and the V segment lost 2 bases, leaving 5 bases of the junction unmatched. From germline, CDR1 is LNHNV and CDR2 YYDKDF (reference sequence). The CDR3 sequence is 16 residues long. CDR3 sequence: CATSRPRDSYNSPLHF. The CDR3, as DNA: TGTGCCACCAGCAGACCACGGGACAGTTATAATTCACCCCTCCACTTT.

The rearrangement links TRBV6-5 to TRBJ1-1, with unresolved D. V lost 0 bases and J lost 0, with 8 bases in between. From germline, CDR1 is MNHEY and CDR2 SVGAGI. The CDR3 runs to 15 residues. CDR3 DNA: TGTGCCAGCAGTTACTCGGAGCCCATGAACACTGAAGCTTTCTTT. Translation: CASSYSEPMNTEAFF.

This clone has only a few counts. CDR3 bases: TGTGCCAGCAGCAAAGCAGTTATAGGGGGGGGGCAAGAGACCCAGTACTTC. It yields the protein CASSKAVIGGGQETQYF. The rearrangement links TRBV21-1 to TRBJ2-5; the table calls TRBD2, which could not be checked here. TRBV21-1 represents a pseudogene. The CDR3 is 17 amino acids.

This clone was detected only a few times. The sample contains more than one DNA sequence encoding this CDR3. The V call is TRBV4-1, the J call TRBJ2-6, with a tentative D call TRBD1 (7 bases). Per the germline V gene, CDR1 is MGHRA and CDR2 is YSYEKL. The germline V and J ends were trimmed by 3 bases and 3 bases, with 21 bases remaining between them. The CDR3 runs to 19 residues. CDR3 sequence (DNA): TGCGCCAGCAGCCAGGCCCCAGCAGGGGGGTTCGGTGGGGCCAACGTCCTGACTTTC. It encodes CASSQAPAGGFGGANVLTF.

CDR3 protein: CASSPHPGQGAEQYF. The CDR3 DNA sequence: TGCGCCAGCAGCCCTCATCCGGGACAGGGGGCCGAGCAGTACTTC. The chain is built from TRBV4-3 and TRBJ2-7; 12 positions match TRBD1. The germline gives CDR1 LGHNA, CDR2 YSLEER. CDR3 size: 15 residues. V was clipped by 4 bases and J by 6 bases; unmatched bases: 7.

V and J are TRBV5-1 and TRBJ2-5; 8 bases are a match to TRBD1. From germline, CDR1 is SGHRS and CDR2 YFSETQ. J was trimmed by 5 bases and V by 3 bases; bases with no gene match: 9. The CDR3 is made up of 15 amino acids. The CDR3 DNA follows: TGCGCCAGCAGCTCATACGGACAGGGACGGGAGACCCAGTACTTC. Its translation: CASSSYGQGRETQYF.